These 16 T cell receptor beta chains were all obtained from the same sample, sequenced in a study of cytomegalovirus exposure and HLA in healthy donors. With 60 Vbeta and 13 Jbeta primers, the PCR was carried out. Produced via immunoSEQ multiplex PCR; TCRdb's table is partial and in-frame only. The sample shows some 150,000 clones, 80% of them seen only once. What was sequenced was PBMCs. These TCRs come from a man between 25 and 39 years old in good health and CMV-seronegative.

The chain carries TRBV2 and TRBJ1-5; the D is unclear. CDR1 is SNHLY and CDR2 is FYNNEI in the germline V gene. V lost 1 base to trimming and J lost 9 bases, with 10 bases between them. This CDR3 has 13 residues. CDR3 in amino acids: CASSEGRPGPQHF. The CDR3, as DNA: TGTGCCAGCAGTGAAGGCCGGCCAGGGCCCCAGCATTTT.

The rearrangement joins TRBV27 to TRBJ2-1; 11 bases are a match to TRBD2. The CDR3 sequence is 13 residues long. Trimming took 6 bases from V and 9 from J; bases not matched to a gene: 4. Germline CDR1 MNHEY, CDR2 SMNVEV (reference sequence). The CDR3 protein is CASRITSGSEQFF. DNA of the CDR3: TGTGCCAGCAGGATTACTAGCGGGAGTGAGCAGTTCTTC.

The CDR3 nucleotides are TGTGCCAGCAGTGTATCTTCTAGCGAAACCGGGGAGCTGTTTTTT. Protein: CASSVSSSETGELFF. The chain links TRBV6-4 to TRBJ2-2; TRBD2 might be the D (6 bases). V dropped 4 bases and J dropped 5 bases, with 14 bases sitting between them. The germline CDR1 and CDR2 sequences are MRHNA and SNTAGT. The CDR3 is 15 amino acids.

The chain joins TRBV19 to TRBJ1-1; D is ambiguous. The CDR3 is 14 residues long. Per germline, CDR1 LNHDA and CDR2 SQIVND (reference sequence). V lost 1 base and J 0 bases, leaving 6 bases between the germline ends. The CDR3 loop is CASSIGALNTEAFF. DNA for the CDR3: TGTGCCAGTAGTATAGGGGCCCTGAACACTGAAGCTTTCTTT.

The CDR3 is CASSPTKGSTDTQYF. The CDR3 coding sequence is TGTGCCAGCTCACCAACGAAGGGGTCCACAGATACGCAGTATTTT. This chain uses TRBV18 with TRBJ2-3, with TRBD1 as a possible D gene (5 bases). V shed 2 bases and J shed 2 bases, with 11 bases lying between them. This CDR3 is built from 15 residues. CDR1 and CDR2 (germline): KGHSH, LQKENI.

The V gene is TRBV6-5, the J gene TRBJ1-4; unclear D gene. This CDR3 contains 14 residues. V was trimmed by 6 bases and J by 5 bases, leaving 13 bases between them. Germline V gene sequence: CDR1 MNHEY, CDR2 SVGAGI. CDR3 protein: CASSPHGRNEKLFF. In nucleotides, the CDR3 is TGTGCCAGCAGCCCTCATGGGCGAAATGAAAAACTGTTTTTT.

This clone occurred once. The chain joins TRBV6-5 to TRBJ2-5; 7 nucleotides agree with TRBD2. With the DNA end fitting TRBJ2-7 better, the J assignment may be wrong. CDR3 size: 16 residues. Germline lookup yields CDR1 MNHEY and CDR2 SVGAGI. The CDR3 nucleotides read TGTGCCAGCAGTTACTCGAGTCTAGCGGAGACCTACGAGCAGTACTTC. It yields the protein CASSYSSLAETYEQYF.

CDR3 loop: CASSIVGAHGNQPQHF. The CDR3, as DNA: TGTGCCAGTAGTATTGTGGGGGCGCACGGCAATCAGCCCCAGCATTTT. The chain couples TRBV19 to TRBJ1-5; perhaps TRBD1 as D (6 bases). The germline gives CDR1 LNHDA, CDR2 SQIVND (reference sequence). CDR3 length: 16 residues. The germline V and J ends were trimmed by 3 bases and 2 bases, with 14 bases remaining between them. Combining the CDR3 with reference TRBV19 and TRBJ1-5 gives the whole variable domain DGGITQSPKYLFRKEGQNVTLSCEQNLNHDAMYWYRQDPGQGLRLIYYSQIVNDFQKGDIAEGYSVSREKKESFPLTVTSAQKNPTAFYLCASSIVGAHGNQPQHFGDGTRLSIL.

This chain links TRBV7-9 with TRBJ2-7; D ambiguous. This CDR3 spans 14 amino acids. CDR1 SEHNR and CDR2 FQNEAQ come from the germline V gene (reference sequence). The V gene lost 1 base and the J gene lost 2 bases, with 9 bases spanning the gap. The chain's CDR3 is CASSLGADTYEQYF. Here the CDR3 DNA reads TGTGCCAGCAGCTTAGGGGCTGATACCTACGAGCAGTACTTC.

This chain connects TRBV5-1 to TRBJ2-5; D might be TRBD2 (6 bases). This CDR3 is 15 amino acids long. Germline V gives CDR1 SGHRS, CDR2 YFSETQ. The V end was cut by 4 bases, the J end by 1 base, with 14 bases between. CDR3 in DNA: TGCGCCAGCAGCCCCTGGGTGGGGGGCCAAGAGACCCAGTACTTC. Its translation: CASSPWVGGQETQYF.

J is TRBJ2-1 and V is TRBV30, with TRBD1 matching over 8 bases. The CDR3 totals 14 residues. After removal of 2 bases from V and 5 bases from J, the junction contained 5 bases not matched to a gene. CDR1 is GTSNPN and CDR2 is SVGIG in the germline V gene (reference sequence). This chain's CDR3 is CAWSNRGYNNEQFF. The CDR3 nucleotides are TGTGCCTGGAGTAACAGGGGGTACAACAATGAGCAGTTCTTC.

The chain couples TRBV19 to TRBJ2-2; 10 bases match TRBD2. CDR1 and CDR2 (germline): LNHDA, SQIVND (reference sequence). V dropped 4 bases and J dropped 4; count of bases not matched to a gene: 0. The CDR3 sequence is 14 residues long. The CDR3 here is CASSRTSGTGELFF. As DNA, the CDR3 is TGTGCCAGTAGTAGGACTAGCGGCACCGGGGAGCTGTTTTTT.

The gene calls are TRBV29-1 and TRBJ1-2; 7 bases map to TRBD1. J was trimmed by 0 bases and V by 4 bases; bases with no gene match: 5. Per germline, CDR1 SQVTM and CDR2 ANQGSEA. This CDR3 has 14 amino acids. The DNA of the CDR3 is TGCAGCGTTGTCGACAGGGAGGCTAACTATGGCTACACCTTC. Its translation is CSVVDREANYGYTF. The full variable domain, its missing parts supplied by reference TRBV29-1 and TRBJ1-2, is SAVISQKPSRDICQRGTSLTIQCQVDSQVTMMFWYRQQPGQSLTLIATANQGSEATYESGFVIDKFPISRPNLTFSTLTVSNMSPEDSSIYLCSVVDREANYGYTFGSGTRLTVV.

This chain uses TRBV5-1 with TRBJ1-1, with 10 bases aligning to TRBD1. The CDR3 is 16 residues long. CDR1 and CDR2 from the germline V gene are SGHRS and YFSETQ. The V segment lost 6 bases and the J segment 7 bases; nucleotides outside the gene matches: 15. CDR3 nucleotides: TGCGCCAGCACAAGGGCCGGGACAGGGGACAGAGGTGAAGCTTTCTTT. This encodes CASTRAGTGDRGEAFF.

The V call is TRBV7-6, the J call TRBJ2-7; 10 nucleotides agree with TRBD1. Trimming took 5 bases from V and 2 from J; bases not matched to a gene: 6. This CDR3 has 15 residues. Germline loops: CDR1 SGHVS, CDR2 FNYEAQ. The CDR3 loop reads CASSRDRGSTYEQYF. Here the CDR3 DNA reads TGTGCCAGCAGCCGGGACAGGGGAAGCACCTACGAGCAGTACTTC.

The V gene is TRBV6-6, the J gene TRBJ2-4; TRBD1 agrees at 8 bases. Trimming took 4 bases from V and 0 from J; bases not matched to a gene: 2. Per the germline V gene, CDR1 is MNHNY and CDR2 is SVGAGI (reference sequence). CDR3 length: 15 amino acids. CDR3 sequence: CASSFRGLAKNIQYF. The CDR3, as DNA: TGTGCCAGCAGTTTCAGGGGGCTAGCCAAAAACATTCAGTACTTC.